The TCR beta chain under discussion was sequenced for a study of blood T cell repertoires in COVID-19. Study background: Sources were T cells, B-cell-depleted T cells, or PBMCs; the material itself was cDNA or gDNA.

Germline V gives CDR1 SEHNR, CDR2 FQNEAQ (reference sequence). This CDR3 comprises 17 residues. The V gene lost 7 bases and the J gene lost 3 bases, with 22 bases spanning the gap. How the authors handled the data: It was from reference gene primer amplification that nucleated cell counts were estimated. TCRdb's table, derived via immunoSEQ multiplex PCR, lists solely in-frame clones and lacks some. That table gives V, J and clone size, and the DNA gave D and trimming. The top ten hold 2.5% to 3% of the sample, which has some 150,000 clones, approximately 80% seen once. The specimen was peripheral blood. The chain uses TRBV7-9 and TRBJ1-3; a weak D match, TRBD1 (5 bases). This sequence was found in a woman aged 40 to 49 with active or convalescent COVID-19. The CDR3 reads CASTPRVGRGFGNTIYF. In DNA form, the CDR3 reads TGTGCCAGCACCCCCCGGGTGGGGCGCGGCTTTGGAAACACCATATATTTT. Variable domain in full (rest from reference TRBV7-9 and TRBJ1-3): DTGVSQNPRHKITKRGQNVTFRCDPISEHNRLYWYRQTLGQGPEFLTYFQNEAQLEKSRLLSDRFSAERPKGSFSTLEIQRTEQGDSAMYLCASTPRVGRGFGNTIYFGEGSWLTVV.